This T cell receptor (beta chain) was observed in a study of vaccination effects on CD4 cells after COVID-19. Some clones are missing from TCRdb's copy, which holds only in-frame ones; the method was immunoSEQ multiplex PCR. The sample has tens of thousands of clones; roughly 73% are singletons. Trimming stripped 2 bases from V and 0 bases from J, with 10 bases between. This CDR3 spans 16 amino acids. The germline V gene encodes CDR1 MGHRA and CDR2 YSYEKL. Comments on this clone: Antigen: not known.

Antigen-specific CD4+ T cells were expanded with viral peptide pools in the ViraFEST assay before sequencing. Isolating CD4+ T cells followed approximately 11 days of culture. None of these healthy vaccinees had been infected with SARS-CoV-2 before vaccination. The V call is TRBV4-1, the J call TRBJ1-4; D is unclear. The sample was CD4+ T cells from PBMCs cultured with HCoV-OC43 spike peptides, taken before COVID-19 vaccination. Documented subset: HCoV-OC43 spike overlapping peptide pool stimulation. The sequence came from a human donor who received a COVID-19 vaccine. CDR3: CASSQRGFATNEKLFF. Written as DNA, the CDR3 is TGCGCCAGCAGCCAACGAGGATTTGCAACTAATGAAAAACTGTTTTTT.